Listed here is a single T cell receptor (beta chain). The repertoire was sequenced with immunoSEQ multiplex PCR; TCRdb's copy has only in-frame clones and lacks some. The sample has roughly 140,000 clones, roughly 80% seen once. This specimen comes from a study of blood T cell repertoires in COVID-19. Across the study: The samples span acute and convalescent COVID-19 from the United States, Italy and Spain. Nucleic acid was either cDNA or gDNA, and it came from T cells, B-cell-depleted T cells, or PBMCs.

Input material: peripheral blood. The sequence derives from a woman aged 80 or older with acute or convalescent COVID-19.

Here the CDR3 reads CASSDISYGYTF. The CDR3 DNA follows: TGTGCCAGCAGCGATATTAGCTATGGCTACACCTTC. The chain links TRBV6-5 to TRBJ1-2; the D is unclear. With 6 bases removed from V and 4 bases from J, the gap between germline ends came to 9 bases. The CDR3 contains 12 residues. Germline CDR1 and CDR2: MNHEY and SVGAGI.